Each of the 18 T cell receptor beta chains below was sequenced from the same sample in a study of control samples from healthy donors and cancer patients (dated by TCRdb to the early 2020s). The method behind the library was the immunoSEQ multiplex PCR assay. TCRdb obtained this table from immuneACCESS and retained in-frame rearrangements with V and J assigned. These tables miss some clones; where compared with another copy, unresolved V genes account for less than half of the shortfall, and the remainder is unexplained. Within this sample are approximately 170,000 clones, with 92% of them counted one time only. The ten largest clones capture about 0.73% of the sample. The sample was blood. These receptors were collected from a woman in her twenties or thirties in good health.

This clone was found once. V usage is TRBV27 and J usage is TRBJ1-6; 7 positions match TRBD1. The CDR3 contains 13 residues. Germline CDR1 MNHEY, CDR2 SMNVEV (reference sequence). J gave up 7 bases and V 4 bases, and 1 base lay outside the gene matches. The CDR3 loop is CASSWDRNSPLHF. The CDR3 nucleotides are TGTGCCAGCAGTTGGGACAGAAATTCACCCCTCCACTTT.

CDR3 sequence (DNA): TGTGCCACCAGCCCGGCAGGGCCTAACTATGGCTACACCTTC. It is translated as CATSPAGPNYGYTF. The chain is built from TRBV15 and TRBJ1-2; a possible D gene is TRBD1 (5 bases). The CDR3 extends over 14 amino acids. V was cut by 5 bases and J by 0 bases, with 10 bases left in between. The germline gives CDR1 LNHNV, CDR2 YYDKDF (reference sequence). The whole variable domain, remainder taken from reference TRBV15 and TRBJ1-2, is DAMVIQNPRYQVTQFGKPVTLSCSQTLNHNVMYWYQQKSSQAPKLLFHYYDKDFNNEADTPDNFQSRRPNTSFCFLDIRSPGLGDTAMYLCATSPAGPNYGYTFGSGTRLTVV.

The J gene is TRBJ2-7, the V gene TRBV28; D ambiguous. The CDR3 is 13 residues long. Germline V gene lookup returns CDR1 MDHEN and CDR2 SYDVKM. With 4 bases removed from V and 1 base from J, the gap between germline ends came to 8 bases. The CDR3 sequence: CASSSPGSYEQYF. The CDR3 DNA is TGTGCCAGCAGTTCCCCAGGTTCCTACGAGCAGTACTTC. The whole variable domain, filled in from reference TRBV28 and TRBJ2-7, reads DVKVTQSSRYLVKRTGEKVFLECVQDMDHENMFWYRQDPGLGLRLIYFSYDVKMKEKGDIPEGYSVSREKKERFSLILESASTNQTSMYLCASSSPGSYEQYFGPGTRLTVT.

This chain connects TRBV14 to TRBJ1-6; D remains ambiguous. The CDR3 extends over 13 amino acids. Germline V lookup: CDR1 SGHDN, CDR2 FVKESK. Trimming pared 6 bases from V and 5 bases from J, leaving 8 bases between. CDR3 nucleotide sequence: TGTGCCAGCAGGACGGCCGATAATTCACCCCTCCACTTT. This translates into CASRTADNSPLHF.

Here the CDR3 reads CASSQDLGINTGELFF. The CDR3 coding sequence is TGTGCCAGCAGCCAAGATCTCGGGATTAACACCGGGGAGCTGTTTTTT. The V gene is TRBV14, the J gene TRBJ2-2, with D perhaps TRBD2 (5 bases). CDR1 SGHDN and CDR2 FVKESK come from the germline V gene. Trimming left V 0 bases short and J 2 bases short, with 10 bases between. The CDR3 is 16 residues long.

This rearrangement joins TRBV4-3 to TRBJ2-7, with 8 positions matching TRBD1. The CDR3 totals 15 residues. Losses at the gene ends were 0 bases for V and 4 bases for J; bases not matched to a gene: 5. Germline CDR1 LGHNA, CDR2 YSLEER. Here the CDR3 reads CASSQDWNRGYEQYF. The CDR3, as DNA: TGCGCCAGCAGCCAAGATTGGAACAGGGGGTACGAGCAGTACTTC.

The gene calls are TRBV15 and TRBJ2-7; 10 bases are a match to TRBD1. J was trimmed by 5 bases and V by 1 base; bases with no gene match: 5. Per the germline V gene, CDR1 is LNHNV and CDR2 is YYDKDF (reference sequence). The CDR3 is 15 amino acids. CDR3 nucleotides: TGTGCCACCAGCAGAGTGGTGACAGGGGGCGACGAGCAGTACTTC. It specifies CATSRVVTGGDEQYF.

This chain connects TRBV19 to TRBJ1-2; D unclear. This CDR3 spans 15 amino acids. V lost 4 bases and J lost 4, with 16 bases in between. Germline V gene lookup returns CDR1 LNHDA and CDR2 SQIVND (reference sequence). The chain's CDR3 is CASSTRTERAYGYTF. As DNA, the CDR3 is TGTGCCAGTAGTACAAGGACGGAAAGGGCCTATGGCTACACCTTC. The variable domain in full, with the rest retrieved from reference TRBV19 and TRBJ1-2, is DGGITQSPKYLFRKEGQNVTLSCEQNLNHDAMYWYRQDPGQGLRLIYYSQIVNDFQKGDIAEGYSVSREKKESFPLTVTSAQKNPTAFYLCASSTRTERAYGYTFGSGTRLTVV.

The chain links TRBV5-4 to TRBJ2-6; D gene ambiguous. Germline loops: CDR1 SGHNT, CDR2 YYREEE (reference sequence). V was clipped by 1 base and J by 2 bases, with 7 bases between them. The CDR3 covers 15 residues. CDR3 loop: CASSLFQAGANVLTF. In nucleotides, the CDR3 is TGTGCCAGCAGCTTGTTCCAGGCTGGGGCCAACGTCCTGACTTTC.

This chain connects TRBV10-3 to TRBJ2-3; unclear D gene. Germline V gene data show CDR1 as ENHRY and CDR2 as SYGVKD. This CDR3 region has 14 residues. V lost 3 bases, J lost 2 bases, and 9 bases lay in between. In nucleotides, the CDR3 is TGTGCCATCAGTGACGCGACCGTCACAGATACGCAGTATTTT. Amino acid sequence: CAISDATVTDTQYF.

The chain joins TRBV6-2 or TRBV6-3 to TRBJ2-1; 10 bases are shared with TRBD2. The J segment lost 8 bases and the V segment lost 2 bases, leaving 6 bases of the junction unmatched. Germline CDR1 reads MNHEY; CDR2 reads SVGEGT. CDR3 length: 15 amino acids. The CDR3 reads CASSYEASGSYEQFF. CDR3 in DNA: TGTGCCAGCAGTTACGAGGCTAGCGGGAGTTATGAGCAGTTCTTC.

The chain uses TRBV28 and TRBJ2-7; D is possibly TRBD1 (6 bases). The germline gives CDR1 MDHEN, CDR2 SYDVKM. This CDR3 region has 15 residues. Trimming cost V 6 bases and J 5 bases, with 20 bases left between them. The CDR3 protein is CASRPLSGAVHEQYF. As DNA, the CDR3 is TGTGCCAGCAGACCCTTATCAGGGGCCGTCCACGAGCAGTACTTC.

CDR3 coding DNA: TGTGCCAGCGGAATCGGGAGGGCCGGGTCGGAGACCCAGTACTTC. Translation: CASGIGRAGSETQYF. The V and J genes are TRBV28 and TRBJ2-5, with TRBD2 matching over 8 bases. V dropped 8 bases and J dropped 5; count of bases not matched to a gene: 13. Germline loops: CDR1 MDHEN, CDR2 SYDVKM. The CDR3 is made up of 15 amino acids.

This clone was seen only a few times. The genes are TRBV27 and TRBJ1-6, with TRBD1 matching 7 bases. The CDR3 totals 18 residues. The J segment lost 6 bases and the V segment lost 3 bases, leaving 14 bases of the junction unmatched. Germline CDR1 and CDR2: MNHEY and SMNVEV (reference sequence). This CDR3 reads CASSLVDFLGTVNSPLHF. CDR3 bases: TGTGCCAGCAGTTTGGTTGATTTTTTGGGGACAGTTAATTCACCCCTCCACTTT.

This chain uses TRBV10-3 with TRBJ2-5; TRBD2 matches at 8 bases. The CDR3 has 14 amino acids. Germline V gives CDR1 ENHRY, CDR2 SYGVKD. The V segment lost 4 bases and the J segment 5 bases; nucleotides outside the gene matches: 6. The chain's CDR3 is CAISAREVRETQYF. In nucleotides, the CDR3 is TGTGCCATCAGTGCGCGGGAGGTTAGGGAGACCCAGTACTTC.

The V call is TRBV2, the J call TRBJ2-3; D not resolved. Deletions cut 5 bases from V and 0 bases from J, with 18 bases between. This CDR3 comprises 17 residues. Per germline, CDR1 SNHLY and CDR2 FYNNEI. The CDR3, as DNA: TGTGCCAGCAGTCCCGTCCTTACAAGTACTAGCACAGATACGCAGTATTTT. As protein: CASSPVLTSTSTDTQYF.

The rearrangement uses TRBV5-1 and TRBJ2-7; possibly TRBD2 for D (6 bases). The germline V and J ends were trimmed by 3 bases and 4 bases, with 17 bases remaining between them. Germline CDR1 SGHRS, CDR2 YFSETQ. This CDR3 is built from 15 residues. The CDR3 DNA follows: TGCGCCAGCAGCTCGTTTGGGGAGGCACCGTACGAGCAGTACTTC. Encoded protein: CASSSFGEAPYEQYF.

The rearrangement uses TRBV5-1 and TRBJ2-3; 15 bases are a match to TRBD2. Losses at the gene ends were 4 bases for V and 0 bases for J; bases not matched to a gene: 6. CDR3 size: 18 residues. The germline CDR1 and CDR2 sequences are SGHRS and YFSETQ. The CDR3, as DNA: TGCGCCAGCAGCCCTAGGACTAGCGGGAGGGCTAGCACAGATACGCAGTATTTT. Translating gives CASSPRTSGRASTDTQYF.